One and the same sample provided the 14 T cell receptor beta chains below, sequenced in a study of T cell responses to AZD1222 COVID-19 vaccine. Sequencing used immunoSEQ multiplex PCR; TCRdb keeps in-frame clones, though not all of them. This table holds more than 120,000 clones, roughly nine tenths found once. Specimen: peripheral blood, collected 28 days after the second AZD1222 dose. Every receptor here comes from an adult who received the AZD1222 COVID-19 vaccine.

The V call is TRBV24-1, the J call TRBJ2-1, with D uncertain. In germline, CDR1 is KGHDR, CDR2 SFDVKD. This CDR3 is 14 amino acids long. V lost 3 bases and J 6 bases, leaving 11 bases between the germline ends. The DNA for the CDR3 is TGTGCCACCAGTGATCATGACCAGACCAATGAGCAGTTCTTC. Amino acids: CATSDHDQTNEQFF.

DNA of the CDR3: TGTGCCTGGAGTGGACAGGGAAATCAGCCCCAGCATTTT. Translating it yields CAWSGQGNQPQHF. The chain combines TRBV30 with TRBJ1-5, with 7 positions matching TRBD1. J was trimmed by 4 bases and V by 1 base; bases with no gene match: 1. Germline values: CDR1 GTSNPN, CDR2 SVGIG (reference sequence). CDR3 length: 13 residues.

This clone was recorded once. The gene calls are TRBV6-5 and TRBJ2-7, with 8 bases lining up with TRBD2. With V trimmed by 5 bases and J by 3 bases, 9 bases remained unmatched. Germline assignment: CDR1 MNHEY and CDR2 SVGAGI. The CDR3 consists of 15 residues. The CDR3 is CASSRGTRSGYEQYF. The DNA of the CDR3 is TGTGCCAGCAGTCGCGGGACTAGATCGGGCTACGAGCAGTACTTC.

The chain carries TRBV4-1 and TRBJ1-5; 9 bases align to TRBD1. The germline CDR1 and CDR2 sequences are MGHRA and YSYEKL. This CDR3 spans 18 amino acids. The trim removed 0 bases at V and 6 bases at J, leaving 12 bases unmatched. CDR3 protein: CASSQDPSGTGRLQPQHF. CDR3 coding DNA: TGCGCCAGCAGCCAAGATCCCTCGGGGACAGGGCGACTTCAGCCCCAGCATTTT.

The CDR3 DNA follows: TGTGCCAGCAGAACCCCAGGGGGAGGGGAGACCCAGTACTTC. Translated: CASRTPGGGETQYF. The rearrangement uses TRBV6-5 and TRBJ2-5; D could derive from TRBD1 or TRBD2 (7 bases each). The CDR3 length is 14 residues. CDR1 is MNHEY, CDR2 SVGAGI, per germline. V lost 6 bases and J lost 5, with 16 bases in between.

The rearrangement joins TRBV5-6 to TRBJ1-5; the match to TRBD1 covers 8 bases. CDR1 is SGHDT, CDR2 YYEEEE, per germline. Germline trimming cut 4 bases from V and 6 bases from J; bases unmatched to any gene: 12. The CDR3 extends over 16 amino acids. In DNA form, the CDR3 reads TGTGCCAGCAGCGTAGGACAGGGTGGTGGCGGTCAGCCCCAGCATTTT. Protein sequence: CASSVGQGGGGQPQHF.

The CDR3 protein is CASSRPSGVYNEQFF. CDR3 bases: TGTGCCAGCAGCCGTCCTAGCGGGGTCTACAATGAGCAGTTCTTC. The rearrangement joins TRBV14 to TRBJ2-1; 9 bases fit TRBD2. Trimming at V came to 4 bases and at J to 3 bases, leaving 4 bases not matched to a gene. The germline CDR1 and CDR2 sequences are SGHDN and FVKESK. This CDR3 region has 15 residues.

The J gene is TRBJ2-7, the V gene TRBV5-4; 10 positions match TRBD2. Germline CDR1 and CDR2: SGHNT and YYREEE (reference sequence). This CDR3 contains 15 residues. Unmatched junction bases numbered 8, after V lost 4 bases and J lost 4 bases. The DNA of the CDR3 is TGTGCCAGCAGCCCCCTCCCTAGCGGGAGTTACGAGCAGTACTTC. Translation: CASSPLPSGSYEQYF.

The rearrangement uses TRBV11-2 and TRBJ2-5; 8 bases line up with TRBD1. V trimming: 6 bases; J trimming: 5 bases; junction bases outside the gene matches: 14. The CDR3 spans 16 residues. Germline V gives CDR1 SGHAT, CDR2 FQNNGV. In DNA, the CDR3 is TGTGCCAGCAGACTAGAGGGAGCAGGGGGCGCCGAGACCCAGTACTTC. Translated: CASRLEGAGGAETQYF.

The gene calls are TRBV25-1 and TRBJ1-5; TRBD1 might be the D (5 bases). The CDR3 has 16 amino acids. Germline lookup yields CDR1 MGHDK and CDR2 SYGVNS. V gave up 3 bases and J gave up 0 bases, with 12 bases separating them. The CDR3, as DNA: TGTGCCAGCAGTGAGGTCGGGACGGATAGCAATCAGCCCCAGCATTTT. Its protein product is CASSEVGTDSNQPQHF.

The V and J genes are TRBV2 and TRBJ2-5; TRBD1 agrees at 9 bases. Per the germline V gene, CDR1 is SNHLY and CDR2 is FYNNEI. CDR3 length: 13 residues. V shed 9 bases, J shed 3 bases, and the junction held 5 bases outside the gene matches. The CDR3 sequence is CASEDRGEETQYF. CDR3 bases: TGTGCCAGTGAGGACAGGGGAGAAGAGACCCAGTACTTC.

V is TRBV2 and J is TRBJ2-7; TRBD1 agrees at 7 bases. The V segment lost 7 bases and the J segment 7 bases; nucleotides outside the gene matches: 10. Per germline, CDR1 SNHLY and CDR2 FYNNEI. The CDR3 runs 13 residues. CDR3 bases: TGTGCCAGCAACGGCAGGGGGAATGAGGAGCAGTACGTC. It specifies CASNGRGNEEQYV.

V and J are TRBV6-5 and TRBJ2-2; D is ambiguous. Germline values: CDR1 MNHEY, CDR2 SVGAGI. The V end lost 7 bases, the J end lost 3 bases, and 6 bases lay between the germline ends. CDR3 length: 12 residues. The CDR3 reads CASTAYTGELFF. CDR3 coding DNA: TGTGCCAGCACTGCCTACACCGGGGAGCTGTTTTTT.

The chain has TRBV15 and TRBJ1-2; D might be TRBD1 (5 bases). V was clipped by 3 bases and J by 5 bases, with 19 bases between them. The CDR3 is 16 amino acids. The germline V gene encodes CDR1 LNHNV and CDR2 YYDKDF (reference sequence). The DNA for the CDR3 is TGTGCCACCAGCAGCGCCTACCGGGACGCAGTTTATGGCTACACCTTC. Translation: CATSSAYRDAVYGYTF.